This entry describes one T cell receptor beta chain. What it binds is not known. Mismatch with germline at one junction end may stem from a read error. The PCR employed 60 Vbeta primers together with 13 Jbeta primers. The method was immunoSEQ multiplex PCR; TCRdb's version includes in-frame clones alone and lacks a portion of them. The data contain under 200,000 clones, 81% of them singletons. The data are from a study of cytomegalovirus exposure and HLA in healthy donors. Study-wide context: HLA-typed donors were the source of about 85 million unique TCRs held in an early data release.

Findings of the study overall: A few of the chains that were CMV-associated were confirmed in vitro to be specific for CMV antigens. Analyses of presence and absence presupposed an approximately uniform sequencing depth across donors. Cytomegalovirus association was listed for 164 TCR beta chains.

The CDR3 covers 14 residues. In germline, CDR1 is SGHTA, CDR2 FQGNSA. V is TRBV7-2 and J is TRBJ2-2, with a weak D call TRBD2 (5 bases). Sample: PBMCs. This clonotype was obtained from a middle-aged man in good health and CMV-seropositive. This chain's CDR3 is CASSLRIVSGELLF. The CDR3 coding sequence is TGTGCCAGCAGCTTACGGATCGTGTCCGGGGAGCTGCTTTTT.